This T cell receptor (beta chain) was captured by sequencing in a study of cytomegalovirus exposure and HLA in healthy donors. Study-level results: The study put some 150 TCR beta chains on its list as cytomegalovirus-associated. Specificity of a few CMV-associated chains for CMV antigens was verified in vitro.

A word on this clone: Antigen unknown.

Germline V gene lookup returns CDR1 SGHRS and CDR2 YFSETQ. This CDR3 is 14 amino acids long. V was trimmed by 5 bases and J by 3 bases, leaving 14 bases between them. The PCR employed 60 Vbeta primers together with 13 Jbeta primers. Only in-frame clones appear in the TCRdb table, and some are missing; sequencing was by immunoSEQ multiplex PCR. The table lists about 120,000 clones, about 75% of them singletons. The sequencing input was PBMCs. The rearrangement links TRBV5-1 to TRBJ1-1; no clear D. This TCR derives from a man aged 60-69 years in good health and CMV-seropositive. The CDR3 bases are TGCGCCAGCAGAAAAAGTAAGGAGTACACTGAAGCTTTCTTT. Translated: CASRKSKEYTEAFF.